This T cell receptor (beta chain) was recovered during a study of T cells in Graves' hyperthyroidism and ophthalmopathy. As regards this clonotype: Its antigen is unidentified. Possible read error: a much larger clone is one base away.

V shed 1 base and J shed 1 base, with 7 bases lying between them. CDR1 and CDR2 (germline): SGHTA, FQGNSA. The CDR3 length is 14 residues. Template material for amplifying TCR beta CDR3 regions consisted of RNA transcripts. Carried out on the TCR CDR3, a first-round RT-PCR used the HTBI primer set. MiXCR, applied by TCRdb to the multiplex PCR reads, yields one record per CDR3 protein. The sample has 310,000 or so distinct CDR3 sequences, 15% to 20% seen once. Patients with uncontrolled infections, other autoimmune diseases, pregnancy or lactation were excluded. The study's findings and limits: Expanded thyroid clonotypes (above 0.001) were mostly also found in blood.

The source material was blood. The chain recombines TRBV7-2 with TRBJ1-1; TRBD1 is a possible D gene (5 bases). The receptor was isolated from a woman in her sixties or seventies with Graves' ophthalmopathy. Here the CDR3 DNA reads TGTACCAGCAGCTTAGACAGGTGGAACACTGAAGCTTTCTTT. Protein sequence: CTSSLDRWNTEAFF.